This paragraph reports one T cell receptor (beta chain). No cognate antigen has been identified for it. Base qualities are not at hand, and no much larger clone is one base apart. The data were obtained in a study of OX40 agonist ivuxolimab in advanced cancers. In terms of the full investigation: Ivuxolimab was an agonistic, fully human IgG2 monoclonal antibody directed against OX40 (CD134), a costimulatory receptor. Prior anti-PD-1, anti-PD-L1 or anti-CTLA-4 therapy was permitted, and checkpoint inhibitors had been received by roughly 40% of dose-escalation patients. In the dose-escalation cohort, roughly four fifths of patients were male, and the mean age was roughly 60 years, with a range of about 23 to 90. Intravenous ivuxolimab was administered to patients every 2 weeks at six dose levels: 0.01, 0.1, 0.3, 1.5, 3 and 10 mg/kg. The paper describes the monotherapy dose-escalation part (N of about 54 patients) of the phase I trial of ivuxolimab. Among the roughly 50 dose-escalation patients, roughly 20 had hepatocellular carcinoma, about 15 melanoma, 9 renal cell carcinoma and 9 head and neck cancer. Three dose-escalation patients achieved partial responses, one with hepatocellular carcinoma and two with cutaneous melanoma. The purpose of peripheral TCRbeta sequencing was to test whether ivuxolimab changed TCR sequence diversity and led to clonal T-cell expansion. The full study reports these points: At doses of 0.1 to 3.0 mg/kg, clonal expansion of both CD4+ and CD8+ T cells in blood was seen between baseline and week 6. The antigen specificity of the peripheral T cells that underwent clonal expansion was not determined. Partial responders in the 0.1-3.0 mg/kg groups had among the lowest normalized peripheral clonal expansion, especially among CD8+ T cells. On average, CD8+ T cells showed more expanded clones than CD4+ T cells after ivuxolimab. Low levels of normalized T-cell clonal expansion were also seen in some patients who did not respond.

CDR3 length: 15 amino acids, cysteine to phenylalanine. The sequence is cut down to CDR3 DNA, 45 bases in frame from base 1. The germline V gene gives CDR1 as LGHNA and CDR2 as YSLEER. At the junction V is shortened by 3 bases and J by 0 bases; bases outside the gene matches: 0. To sequence the TCRbeta CDR3 region, genomic DNA was isolated from the sorted cells. TCRbeta CDR3 regions were sequenced using the immunoSEQ Assay. In TCRdb, the immuneACCESS table is reduced to in-frame sequences with V and J assigned. These tables do not hold every clone; where another copy was compared, an unresolved V gene accounts for under half, and the others remain unexplained. This sample holds over 150,000 clones; under 95% were observed only once. The ten most abundant clones make up approximately 0.3% of the sample. Patients with autoimmune disease history or receiving systemic immunosuppression were excluded from the trial. Peripheral blood for TCR sequencing was collected from all dose cohorts at baseline, on cycle 4 day 1, and on cycle 7 day 1. The samples were taken from a phase I, first-in-human, multicenter, open-label dose-escalation trial of ivuxolimab. Adults with locally advanced or metastatic melanoma, renal cell, hepatocellular, or head and neck squamous cell carcinoma were enrolled in the trial. CD4+ and CD8+ T cells were sorted separately from peripheral blood before TCR sequencing.

The chain uses TRBV4-3 and TRBJ2-1; 9 bases in the middle match TRBD1. This clonotype was sampled from an adult with an advanced solid tumor such as melanoma, head and neck, liver or kidney cancer. Sequencing used CD4+ or CD8+ T cells sorted from blood, obtained in a trial of the OX40 agonist ivuxolimab. The nucleotide sequence is given as TGCGCCAGCAGCCAGGGACAGGGCTCCTACAATGAGCAGTTCTTC. This encodes CASSQGQGSYNEQFF.